This T cell receptor (beta chain) emerged from a study of blood T cell repertoires in COVID-19. Overall study context: Samples came from the United States, Italy and Spain, spanning acute and convalescent COVID-19. The analysed material was cDNA or gDNA that came from T cells, B-cell-depleted T cells, or PBMCs.

As originally analysed: The assay estimated nucleated cells by amplifying reference gene primers. The repertoire was sequenced with immunoSEQ multiplex PCR; TCRdb's copy has only in-frame clones and lacks some. From that table come the V and J calls and clone size; the DNA was used to work out D and trimming. The sample carries 85,000 to 100,000 clones, around 81% recorded once. The CDR3 length is 14 residues. With V trimmed by 2 bases and J by 2 bases, 1 base remained unmatched. The germline CDR1 and CDR2 sequences are SGHKS and YYEKEE (reference sequence). This TCR was recovered from a man aged 45 to 65 who had recovered from COVID-19. This chain joins TRBV5-5 and TRBJ2-7; 10 positions agree with TRBD2. Sequencing was done on a sample of peripheral blood. The chain's CDR3 is CASSLTSGTYEQYF. The CDR3 region has the DNA TGTGCCAGCAGCTTAACTAGCGGGACCTACGAGCAGTACTTC.